The subject of this entry is one T cell receptor beta chain. Its specificity is unknown. This sample was included in a study of T cells in localized non-small cell lung cancer. General observations from the study: Elevated circulating T cell density in blood was associated with longer overall survival. Turning up in adjacent lung were a median approximately 57 of the top 100 tumor clones. Uninvolved adjacent lung showed the highest T cell clonality, exceeding tumor.

Libraries were prepared by immunoSEQ multiplex PCR; TCRdb keeps only in-frame clonotypes and omits some of them. The repertoire holds 900 or so clones, with about 16% as singletons. The starting material was lung tumor tissue, obtained before any cancer treatment. The receptor's source is a female donor over 55 with stage I squamous cell lung carcinoma.

The CDR3 region has the DNA TGTGCCAGCAGACCCGATACAGAGCCAGGGAGGACGCAGTATTTT. Protein sequence: CASRPDTEPGRTQYF. The V and J genes are TRBV6-8 and TRBJ2-3, with TRBD2 as a possible D gene (6 bases). The V and J ends lost 6 bases and 9 bases respectively, with 22 bases between them. Germline assignment: CDR1 MNHGY and CDR2 SAAAGT. CDR3 size: 15 residues.